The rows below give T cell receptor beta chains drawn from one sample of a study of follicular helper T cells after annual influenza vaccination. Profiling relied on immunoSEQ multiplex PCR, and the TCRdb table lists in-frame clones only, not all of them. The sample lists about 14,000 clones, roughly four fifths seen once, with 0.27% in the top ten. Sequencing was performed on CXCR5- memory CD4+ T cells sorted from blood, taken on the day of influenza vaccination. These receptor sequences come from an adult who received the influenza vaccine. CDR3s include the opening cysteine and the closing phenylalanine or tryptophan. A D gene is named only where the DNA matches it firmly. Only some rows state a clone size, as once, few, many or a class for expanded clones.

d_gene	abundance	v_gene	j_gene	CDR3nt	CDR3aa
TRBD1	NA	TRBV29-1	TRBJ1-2	TGCAGCGTTGGGGGACAGGGGGCTTATGGCTACACCTTC	CSVGGQGAYGYTF
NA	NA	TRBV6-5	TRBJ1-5	TGTGCCAGCAGTCGTCAGGGAAAGAATCAGCCCCAGCATTTT	CASSRQGKNQPQHF
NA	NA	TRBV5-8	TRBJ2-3	TGTGCCAGCAGGCCCCCAGGGGGGAATACAGATACGCAGTATTTT	CASRPPGGNTDTQYF
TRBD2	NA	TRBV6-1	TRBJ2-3	TGTGCCAGCAGTGAAGTGACCGGGGGGGCAAGGGATACGCAGTATTTT	CASSEVTGGARDTQYF
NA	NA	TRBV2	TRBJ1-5	TGTGCCAGCAGTGGGACGTCTAATCAGCCCCAGCATTTT	CASSGTSNQPQHF
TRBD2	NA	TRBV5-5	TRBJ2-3	TGTGCCAGCAGCTTGGTTGTGGGACTAGCGGGCACGACAGTTACGCAGTATTTT	CASSLVVGLAGTTVTQYF
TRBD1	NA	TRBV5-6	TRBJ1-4	TGTGCCAGCAGCTTGTGGCAGGGGGGTGAAAAACTGTTTTTT	CASSLWQGGEKLFF
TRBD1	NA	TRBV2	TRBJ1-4	TGTGCCAGCATGTACAGGGGGCTTATTAATGAAAAACTGTTTTTT	CASMYRGLINEKLFF
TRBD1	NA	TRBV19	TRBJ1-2	TGTGCCAGTAGTATAAATTGGTTTCGGACAGGGGGCTCTGGCTACACCTTC	CASSINWFRTGGSGYTF
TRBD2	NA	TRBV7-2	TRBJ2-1	TGTGCCAGCAGCTTATGGACTAGCGGGGGGGCTACGGCGTTCTTC	CASSLWTSGGATAFF
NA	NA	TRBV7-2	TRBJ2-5	TGTGCCAGCAGCTCGGGCAGTCCCCAAGAGACCCAGTACTTC	CASSSGSPQETQYF
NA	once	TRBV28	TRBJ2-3	TGTGCCAGCAGTTTATTGGTTGGGGGGAACACAGATACGCAGTATTTT	CASSLLVGGNTDTQYF
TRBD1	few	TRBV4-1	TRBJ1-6	TGCGCCAGCAGCCAAGGCTCGGACAGGGGGGATAATTCACCCCTCCACTTT	CASSQGSDRGDNSPLHF
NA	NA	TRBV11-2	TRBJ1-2	TGTGCCAGCAGCCTTGACAGTTCTAACTATGGCTACACCTTC	CASSLDSSNYGYTF
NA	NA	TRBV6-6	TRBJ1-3	TGTGCCAGCAGCCCCCCCCCTGGAAACACCATATATTTT	CASSPPPGNTIYF
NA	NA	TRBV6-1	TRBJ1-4	TGTGCCAGCCAACGGGAAAAACTGTTTTTT	CASQREKLFF
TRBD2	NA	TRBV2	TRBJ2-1	TGTGCCAGCAGGGCGGGGGACCTCTACAATGAGCAGTTCTTC	CASRAGDLYNEQFF
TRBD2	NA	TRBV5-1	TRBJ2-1	TGCGCCAGCAGCAGCAACGGGGGGGCCTACAATGAGCAGTTCTTC	CASSSNGGAYNEQFF
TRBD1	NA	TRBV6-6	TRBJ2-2	TGTGCCAGTACAGGGGGCGTGAGGAACACCGGGGAGCTGTTTTTT	CASTGGVRNTGELFF
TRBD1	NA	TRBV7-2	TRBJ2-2	TGTGCCAGCAGTGGGGACAGAACGAACACCGGGGAGCTGTTTTTT	CASSGDRTNTGELFF
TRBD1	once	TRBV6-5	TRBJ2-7	TGTGCCAGCAGTAAAGACAGGGTTGCCTACGAGCAGTACTTC	CASSKDRVAYEQYF
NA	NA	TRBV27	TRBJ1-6	TGTGCCAGCAGTTTTCTTAGGGCCGGTTCACCCCTCCACTTT	CASSFLRAGSPLHF
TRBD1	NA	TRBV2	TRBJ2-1	TGTGCCAGCAGAAAGACAGGGCTTTACAATGAGCAGTTCTTC	CASRKTGLYNEQFF
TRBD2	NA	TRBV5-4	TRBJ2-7	TGTGCCAGCAGCTCCCGGACTAGCGGAACCTACGAGCAGTACTTC	CASSSRTSGTYEQYF
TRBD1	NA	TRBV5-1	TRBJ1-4	TGCGCCAGCAGCTTGACAGGGGGCGTCACTAATGAAAAACTGTTTTTT	CASSLTGGVTNEKLFF
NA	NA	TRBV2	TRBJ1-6	TGTGCCAGCAGTGCAGGGGAATCCTATAATTCACCCCTCCACTTT	CASSAGESYNSPLHF
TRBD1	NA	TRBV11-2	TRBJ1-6	TGTGCCAGCAGCCCCACCGGAGGACAGGGTCCCTATAATTCACCCCTCCACTTT	CASSPTGGQGPYNSPLHF
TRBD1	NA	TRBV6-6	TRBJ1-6	TGTGCCAGCAGCGGGGACAGGGGGCTCAATTCACCCCTCCACTTT	CASSGDRGLNSPLHF
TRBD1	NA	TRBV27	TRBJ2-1	TGTGCCAGCAGACAGGGGAGTGAGCAGTTCTTC	CASRQGSEQFF
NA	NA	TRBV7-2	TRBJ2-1	TGTGCCAGCACGAACCCGGTCAGGGTAGGCGATGAGCAGTTCTTC	CASTNPVRVGDEQFF
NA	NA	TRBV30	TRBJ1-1	TGTGCCTCCAATTTCATGAACACTGAAGCTTTCTTT	CASNFMNTEAFF
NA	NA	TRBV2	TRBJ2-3	TGTGCCAGCAGCGCACAGGGTTCCACAGATACGCAGTATTTT	CASSAQGSTDTQYF
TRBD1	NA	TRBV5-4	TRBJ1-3	TGTGCCAGCAGCAGGGGGCGGGAGTTTGGAAACACCATATATTTT	CASSRGREFGNTIYF
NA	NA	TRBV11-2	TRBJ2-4	TGTGCCAGCAGAGGACTATTAGCCAAAAACATTCAGTACTTC	CASRGLLAKNIQYF
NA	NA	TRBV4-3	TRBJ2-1	TGCGCCAGCAGCCCCAACCTTCTCAATGAGCAGTTCTTC	CASSPNLLNEQFF
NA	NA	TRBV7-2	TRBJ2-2	TGTGCCAGCAGCCCGACAGAAGTGAACACCGGGGAGCTGTTTTTT	CASSPTEVNTGELFF
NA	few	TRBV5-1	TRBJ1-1	TGCGCCAGCAGCTTGTCCGCTTCGAACACTGAAGCTTTCTTT	CASSLSASNTEAFF